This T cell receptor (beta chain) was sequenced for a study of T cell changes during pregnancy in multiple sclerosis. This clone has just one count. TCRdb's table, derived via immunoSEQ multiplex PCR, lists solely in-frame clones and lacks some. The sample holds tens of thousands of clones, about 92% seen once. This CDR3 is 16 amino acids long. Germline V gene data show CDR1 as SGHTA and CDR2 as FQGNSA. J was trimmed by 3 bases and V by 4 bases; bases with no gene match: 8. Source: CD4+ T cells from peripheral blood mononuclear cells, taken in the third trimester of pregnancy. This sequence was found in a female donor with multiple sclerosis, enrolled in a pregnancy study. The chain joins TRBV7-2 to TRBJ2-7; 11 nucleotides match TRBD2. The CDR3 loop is CASSSPVAGGIYEQYF. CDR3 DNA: TGTGCCAGCAGCTCTCCAGTAGCGGGGGGGATCTACGAGCAGTACTTC.